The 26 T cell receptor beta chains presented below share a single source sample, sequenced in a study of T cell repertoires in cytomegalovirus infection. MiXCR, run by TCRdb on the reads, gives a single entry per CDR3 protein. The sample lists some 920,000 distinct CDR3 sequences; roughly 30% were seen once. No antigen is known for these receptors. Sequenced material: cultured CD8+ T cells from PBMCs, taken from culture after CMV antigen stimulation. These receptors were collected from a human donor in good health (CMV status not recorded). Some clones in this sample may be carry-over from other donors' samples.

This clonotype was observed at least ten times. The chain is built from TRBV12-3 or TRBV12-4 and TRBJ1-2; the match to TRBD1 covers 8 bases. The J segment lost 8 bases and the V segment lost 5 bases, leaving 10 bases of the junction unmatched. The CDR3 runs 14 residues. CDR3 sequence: CASSTGQGMEGYTF. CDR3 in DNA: TGTGCCAGCAGTACTGGACAGGGAATGGAAGGCTACACCTTC.

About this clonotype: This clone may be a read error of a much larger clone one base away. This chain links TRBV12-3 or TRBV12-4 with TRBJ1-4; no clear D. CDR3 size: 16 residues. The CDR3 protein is CASSSNPRATDEKLFF. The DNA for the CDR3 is TGTGCCAGCAGTTCCAATCCCCGCGCAACTGATGAAAAACTGTTTTTT.

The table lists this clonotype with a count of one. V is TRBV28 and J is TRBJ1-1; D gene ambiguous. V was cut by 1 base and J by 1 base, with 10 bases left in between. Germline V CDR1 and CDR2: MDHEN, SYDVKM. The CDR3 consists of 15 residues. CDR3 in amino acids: CASSLSYDPNTEAFF. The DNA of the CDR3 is TGTGCCAGCAGTTTATCCTATGACCCGAACACTGAAGCTTTCTTT. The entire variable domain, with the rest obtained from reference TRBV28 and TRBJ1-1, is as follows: DVKVTQSSRYLVKRTGEKVFLECVQDMDHENMFWYRQDPGLGLRLIYFSYDVKMKEKGDIPEGYSVSREKKERFSLILESASTNQTSMYLCASSLSYDPNTEAFFGQGTRLTVV.

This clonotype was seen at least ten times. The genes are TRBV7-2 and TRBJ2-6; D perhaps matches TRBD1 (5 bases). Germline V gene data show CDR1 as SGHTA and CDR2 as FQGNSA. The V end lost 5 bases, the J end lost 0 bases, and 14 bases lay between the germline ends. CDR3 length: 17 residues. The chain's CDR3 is CASSPDSTSSGANVLTF. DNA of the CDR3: TGTGCCAGCAGCCCTGACAGTACGAGCTCTGGGGCCAACGTCCTGACTTTC.

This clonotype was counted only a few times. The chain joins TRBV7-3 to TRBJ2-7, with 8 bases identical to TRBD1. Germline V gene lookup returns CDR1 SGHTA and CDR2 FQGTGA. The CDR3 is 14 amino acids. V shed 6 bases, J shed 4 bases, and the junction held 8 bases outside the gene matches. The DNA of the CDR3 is TGTGCCAGCAGACTCTTCAGGGGGCCGTACGAGCAGTACGTC. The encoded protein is CASRLFRGPYEQYV.

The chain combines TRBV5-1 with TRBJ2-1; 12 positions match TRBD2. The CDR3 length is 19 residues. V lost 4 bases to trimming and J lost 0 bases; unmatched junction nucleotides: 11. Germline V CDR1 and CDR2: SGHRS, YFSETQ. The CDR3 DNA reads TGCGCCAGCAGCCGCCGGACTAGCGGGGCGAGTAGCTCCTACAATGAGCAGTTCTTC. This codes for CASSRRTSGASSSYNEQFF.

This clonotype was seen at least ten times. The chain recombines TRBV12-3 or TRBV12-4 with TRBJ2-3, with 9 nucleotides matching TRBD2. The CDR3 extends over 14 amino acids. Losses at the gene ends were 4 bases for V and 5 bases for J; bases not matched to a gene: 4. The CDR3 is CASSYAGGQDTQYF. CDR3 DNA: TGTGCCAGCAGTTATGCGGGGGGGCAAGATACGCAGTATTTT.

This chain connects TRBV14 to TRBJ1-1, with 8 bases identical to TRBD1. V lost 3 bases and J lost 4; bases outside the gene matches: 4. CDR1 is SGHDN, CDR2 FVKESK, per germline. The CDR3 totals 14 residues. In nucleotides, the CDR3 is TGTGCCAGCAGCCAGGACAGGGTCGTCACTGAAGCTTTCTTT. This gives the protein CASSQDRVVTEAFF.

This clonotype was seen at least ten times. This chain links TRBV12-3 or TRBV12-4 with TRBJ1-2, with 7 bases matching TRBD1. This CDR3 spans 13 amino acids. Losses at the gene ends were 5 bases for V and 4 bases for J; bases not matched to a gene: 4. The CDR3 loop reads CASSPGTVYGYTF. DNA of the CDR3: TGTGCCAGCAGTCCCGGGACAGTCTATGGCTACACCTTC.

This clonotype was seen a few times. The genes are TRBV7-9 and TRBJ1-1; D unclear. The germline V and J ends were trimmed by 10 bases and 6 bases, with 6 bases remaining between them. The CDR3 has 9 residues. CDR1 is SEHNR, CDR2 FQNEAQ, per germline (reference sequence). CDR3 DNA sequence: TGTGCCACCGTCCCTGAAGCTTTCTTT. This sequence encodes CATVPEAFF.

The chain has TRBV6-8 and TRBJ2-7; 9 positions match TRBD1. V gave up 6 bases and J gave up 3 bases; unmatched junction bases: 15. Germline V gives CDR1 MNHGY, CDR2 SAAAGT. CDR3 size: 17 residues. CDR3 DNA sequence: TGTGCCAGCAGCCAAATCCAGGTTACAGGGGGCATCTACGAGCAGTACTTC. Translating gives CASSQIQVTGGIYEQYF.

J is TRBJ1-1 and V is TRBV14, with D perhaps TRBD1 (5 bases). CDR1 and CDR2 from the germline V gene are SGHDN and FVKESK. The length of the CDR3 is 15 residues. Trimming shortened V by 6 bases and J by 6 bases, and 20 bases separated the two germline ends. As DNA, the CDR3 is TGTGCCAGCAGTCAAAGGTCCCTAGGAGGGGCTGAAGCTTTCTTT. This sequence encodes CASSQRSLGGAEAFF.

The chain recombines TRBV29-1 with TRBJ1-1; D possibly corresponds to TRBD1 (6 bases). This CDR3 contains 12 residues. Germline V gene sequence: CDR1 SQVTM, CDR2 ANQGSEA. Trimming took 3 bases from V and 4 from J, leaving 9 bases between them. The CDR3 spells CSVDRGGTEAFF. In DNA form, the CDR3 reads TGCAGCGTTGACAGGGGAGGCACTGAAGCTTTCTTT.

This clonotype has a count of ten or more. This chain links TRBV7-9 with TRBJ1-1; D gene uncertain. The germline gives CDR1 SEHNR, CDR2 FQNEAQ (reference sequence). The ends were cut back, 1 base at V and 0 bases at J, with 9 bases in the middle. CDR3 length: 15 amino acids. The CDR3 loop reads CASSLVVQLNTEAFF. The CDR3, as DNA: TGTGCCAGCAGCTTAGTAGTACAGCTGAACACTGAAGCTTTCTTT.

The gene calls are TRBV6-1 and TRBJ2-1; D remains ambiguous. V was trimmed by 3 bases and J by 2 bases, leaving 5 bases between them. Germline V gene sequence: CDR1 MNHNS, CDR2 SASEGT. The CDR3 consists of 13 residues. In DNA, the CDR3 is TGTGCCAGCAGTGATATCCCCTACAATGAGCAGTTCTTC. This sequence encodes CASSDIPYNEQFF.

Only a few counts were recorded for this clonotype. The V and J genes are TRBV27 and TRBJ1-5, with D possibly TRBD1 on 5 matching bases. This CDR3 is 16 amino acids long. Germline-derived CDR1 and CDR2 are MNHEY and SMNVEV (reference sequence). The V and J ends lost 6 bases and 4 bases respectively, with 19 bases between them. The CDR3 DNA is TGTGCCAGCAGGCAAATTAGGGCAGGGCAAAATCAGCCCCAGCATTTT. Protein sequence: CASRQIRAGQNQPQHF.

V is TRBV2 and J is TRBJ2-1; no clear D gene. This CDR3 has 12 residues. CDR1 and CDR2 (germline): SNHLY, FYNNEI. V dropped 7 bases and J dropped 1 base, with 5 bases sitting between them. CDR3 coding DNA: TGTGCCAGCAAACAGTCCTACAATGAGCAGTTCTTC. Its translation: CASKQSYNEQFF.

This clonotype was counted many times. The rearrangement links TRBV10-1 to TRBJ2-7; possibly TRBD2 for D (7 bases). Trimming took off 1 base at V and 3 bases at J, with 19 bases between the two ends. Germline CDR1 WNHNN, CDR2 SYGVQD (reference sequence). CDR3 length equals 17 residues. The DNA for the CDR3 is TGCGCCAGCAGTGAGTTTCGGTCCAGGGAGGGGGTCTACGAGCAGTACTTC. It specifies CASSEFRSREGVYEQYF.

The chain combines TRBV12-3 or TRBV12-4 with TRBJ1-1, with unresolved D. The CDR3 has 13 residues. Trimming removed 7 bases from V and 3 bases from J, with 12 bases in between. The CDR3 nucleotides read TGTGCCAGCACCCTGGGTAGACACACTGAAGCTTTCTTT. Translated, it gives CASTLGRHTEAFF.

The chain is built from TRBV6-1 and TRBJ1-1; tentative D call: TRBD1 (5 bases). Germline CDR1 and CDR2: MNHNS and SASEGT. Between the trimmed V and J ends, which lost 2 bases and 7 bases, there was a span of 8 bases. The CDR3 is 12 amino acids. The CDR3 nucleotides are TGTGCCAGCAGTGAATTGACAGATGAAGCTTTCTTT. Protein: CASSELTDEAFF.

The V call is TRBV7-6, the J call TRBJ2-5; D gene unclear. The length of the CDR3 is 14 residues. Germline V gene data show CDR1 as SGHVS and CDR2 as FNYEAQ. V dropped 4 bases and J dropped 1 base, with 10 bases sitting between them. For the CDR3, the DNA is TGTGCCAGCAGCTGGGAAGGCGGCCAAGAGACCCAGTACTTC. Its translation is CASSWEGGQETQYF.

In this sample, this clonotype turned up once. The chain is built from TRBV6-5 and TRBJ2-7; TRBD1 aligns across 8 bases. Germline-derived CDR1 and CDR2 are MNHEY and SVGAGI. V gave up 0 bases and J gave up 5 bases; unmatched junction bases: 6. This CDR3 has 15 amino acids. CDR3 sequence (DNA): TGTGCCAGCAGTTACTCGAGGGGACAGGCAAACGAGCAGTACTTC. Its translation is CASSYSRGQANEQYF.

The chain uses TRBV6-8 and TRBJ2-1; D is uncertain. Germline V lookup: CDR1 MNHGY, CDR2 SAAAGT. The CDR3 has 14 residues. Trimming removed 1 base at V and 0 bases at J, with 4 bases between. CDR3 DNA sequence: TGTGCCAGCAGTTACTTAGGCTCCTACAATGAGCAGTTCTTC. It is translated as CASSYLGSYNEQFF.

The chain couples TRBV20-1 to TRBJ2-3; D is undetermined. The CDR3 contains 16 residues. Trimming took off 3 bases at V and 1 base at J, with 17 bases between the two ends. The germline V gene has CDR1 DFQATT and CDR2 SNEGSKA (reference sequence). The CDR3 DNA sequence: TGCAGTGCTAGGAACGCAGACGCCCGCGGCACAGATACGCAGTATTTT. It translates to CSARNADARGTDTQYF.

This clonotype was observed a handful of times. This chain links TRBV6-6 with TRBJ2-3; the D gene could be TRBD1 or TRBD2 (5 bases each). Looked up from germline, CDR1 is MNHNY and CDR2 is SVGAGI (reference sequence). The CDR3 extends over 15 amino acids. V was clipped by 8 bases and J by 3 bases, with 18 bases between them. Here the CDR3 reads CASLRGSGTTDTQYF. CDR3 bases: TGTGCCAGCCTTAGGGGCAGTGGGACGACAGATACGCAGTATTTT.

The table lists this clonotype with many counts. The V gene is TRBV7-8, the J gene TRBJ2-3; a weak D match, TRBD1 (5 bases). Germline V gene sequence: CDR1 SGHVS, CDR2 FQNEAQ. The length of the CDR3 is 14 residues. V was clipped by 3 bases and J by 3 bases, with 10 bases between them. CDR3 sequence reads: CASSLGHGTDTQYF. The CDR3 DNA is TGTGCCAGCAGCTTGGGGCATGGGACAGATACGCAGTATTTT.